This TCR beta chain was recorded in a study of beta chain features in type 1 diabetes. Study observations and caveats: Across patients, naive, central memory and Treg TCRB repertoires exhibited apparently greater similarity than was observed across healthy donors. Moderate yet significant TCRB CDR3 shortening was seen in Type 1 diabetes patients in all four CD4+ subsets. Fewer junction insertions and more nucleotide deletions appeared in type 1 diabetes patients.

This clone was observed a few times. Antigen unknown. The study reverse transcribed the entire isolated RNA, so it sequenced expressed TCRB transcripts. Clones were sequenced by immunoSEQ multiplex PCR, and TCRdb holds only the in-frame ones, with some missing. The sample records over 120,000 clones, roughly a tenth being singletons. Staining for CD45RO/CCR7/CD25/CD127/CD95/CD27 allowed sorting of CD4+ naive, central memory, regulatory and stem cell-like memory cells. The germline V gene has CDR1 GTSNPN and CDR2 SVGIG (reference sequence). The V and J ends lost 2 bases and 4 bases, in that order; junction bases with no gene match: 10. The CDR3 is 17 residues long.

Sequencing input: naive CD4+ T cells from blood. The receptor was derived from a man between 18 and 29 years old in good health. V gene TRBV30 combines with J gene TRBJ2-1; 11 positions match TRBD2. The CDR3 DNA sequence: TGTGCCTGGAGTCCAACTCAACTAGCGGGGGTTTACAATGAGCAGTTCTTC. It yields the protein CAWSPTQLAGVYNEQFF.